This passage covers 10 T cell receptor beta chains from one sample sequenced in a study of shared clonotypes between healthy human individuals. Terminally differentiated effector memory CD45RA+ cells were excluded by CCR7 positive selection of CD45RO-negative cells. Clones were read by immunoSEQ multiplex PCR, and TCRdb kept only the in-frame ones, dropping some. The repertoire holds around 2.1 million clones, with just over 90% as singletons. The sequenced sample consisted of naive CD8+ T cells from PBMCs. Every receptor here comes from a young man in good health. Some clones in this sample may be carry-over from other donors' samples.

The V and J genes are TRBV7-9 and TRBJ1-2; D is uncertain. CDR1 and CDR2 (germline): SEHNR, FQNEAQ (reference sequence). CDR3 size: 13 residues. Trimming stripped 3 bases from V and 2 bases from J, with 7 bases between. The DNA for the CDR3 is TGTGCCAGCAGCTTTTCACGGAACTATGGCTACACCTTC. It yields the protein CASSFSRNYGYTF.

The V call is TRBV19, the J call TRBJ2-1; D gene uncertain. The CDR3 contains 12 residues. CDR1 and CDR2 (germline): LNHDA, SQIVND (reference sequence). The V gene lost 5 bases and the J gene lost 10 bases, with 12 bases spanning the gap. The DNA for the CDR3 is TGTGCCAGTAGTCCGGCCCCGAGGGAGCAGTTCTTC. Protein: CASSPAPREQFF.

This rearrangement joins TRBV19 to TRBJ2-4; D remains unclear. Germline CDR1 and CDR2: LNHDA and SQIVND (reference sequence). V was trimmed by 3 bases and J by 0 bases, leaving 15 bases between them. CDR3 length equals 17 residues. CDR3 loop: CASSIIRLRGAKNIQYF. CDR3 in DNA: TGTGCCAGTAGTATCATCCGGCTCCGAGGAGCCAAAAACATTCAGTACTTC.

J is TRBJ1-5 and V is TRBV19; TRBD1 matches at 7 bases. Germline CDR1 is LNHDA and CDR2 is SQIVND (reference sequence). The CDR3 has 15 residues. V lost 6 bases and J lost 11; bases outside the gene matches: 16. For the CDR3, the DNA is TGTGCCAGTAGGCGGGGAGGGGGCTTCATGTGGGCCCAGCATTTT. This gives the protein CASRRGGGFMWAQHF.

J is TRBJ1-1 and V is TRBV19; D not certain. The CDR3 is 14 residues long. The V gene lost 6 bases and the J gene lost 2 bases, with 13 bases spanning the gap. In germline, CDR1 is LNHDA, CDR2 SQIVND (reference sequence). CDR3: CASRPPHVNTEAFF. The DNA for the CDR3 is TGTGCCAGTAGACCTCCCCATGTTAACACTGAAGCTTTCTTT.

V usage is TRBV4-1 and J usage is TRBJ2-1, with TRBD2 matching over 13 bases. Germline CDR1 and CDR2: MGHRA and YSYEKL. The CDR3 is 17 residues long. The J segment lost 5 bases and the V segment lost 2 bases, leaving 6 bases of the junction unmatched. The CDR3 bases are TGCGCCAGCAGCCAACGGACTAGCGGGAGTATCGACAATGAGCAGTTCTTC. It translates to CASSQRTSGSIDNEQFF.

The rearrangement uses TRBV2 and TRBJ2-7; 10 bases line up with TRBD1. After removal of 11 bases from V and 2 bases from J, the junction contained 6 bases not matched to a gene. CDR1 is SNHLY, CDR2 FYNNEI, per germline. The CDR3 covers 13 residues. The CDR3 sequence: CACTGTGAYEQYF. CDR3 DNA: TGTGCCTGTACGGGGACAGGGGCCTACGAGCAGTACTTC.

The CDR3 sequence is CASSYEGFGGYTF. CDR3 bases: TGTGCCAGCAGTTACGAGGGTTTTGGTGGCTACACCTTC. V gene TRBV6-6 combines with J gene TRBJ1-2; no firm D call. The V gene lost 2 bases and the J gene lost 7 bases, with 11 bases spanning the gap. Germline assignment: CDR1 MNHNY and CDR2 SVGAGI (reference sequence). CDR3 length: 13 amino acids.

This chain's CDR3 is CAWSPTYYEQYF. In DNA, the CDR3 is TGTGCCTGGAGTCCCACTTACTACGAGCAGTACTTC. The V call is TRBV30, the J call TRBJ2-7, with D unresolved. CDR3 size: 12 residues. V lost 2 bases, J lost 3 bases, and 8 bases lay in between. Germline loops: CDR1 GTSNPN, CDR2 SVGIG (reference sequence).

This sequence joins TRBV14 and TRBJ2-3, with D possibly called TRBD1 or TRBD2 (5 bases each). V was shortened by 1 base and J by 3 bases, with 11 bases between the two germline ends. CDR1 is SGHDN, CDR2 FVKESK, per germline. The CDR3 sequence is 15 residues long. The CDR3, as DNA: TGTGCCAGCAGCCAAGGCAGGGCGGGTACAGATACGCAGTATTTT. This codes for CASSQGRAGTDTQYF.